A single sample gave rise to the 3 T cell receptor beta chains below, sequenced in a study of Ad26.COV2.S vaccination and SARS-CoV-2 variants. Some clones are missing from TCRdb's copy, which holds only in-frame ones; the method was immunoSEQ multiplex PCR. Among about 350,000 clones listed, about 87% were seen once. The treatment was: roughly 18 received Ad26.COV2.S at low or high dose, single or two shots; 5 received placebo; per-sample allocation not given. Each sample was drawn 63 days after the first injection (of vaccine or placebo). This sample comprised peripheral blood, obtained in a trial of Ad26.COV2.S vaccine versus placebo. Receptors were obtained from a person aged 18 to 59 who received the Ad26.COV2.S COVID-19 vaccine or a placebo.

The rearrangement links TRBV11-1 to TRBJ2-3; D not certain. V lost 5 bases to trimming and J lost 4 bases, with 13 bases between them. The CDR3 runs to 14 residues. The germline gives CDR1 SGHAT, CDR2 FQDESV (reference sequence). In DNA, the CDR3 is TGTGCCAGCAGCCCGGACCTTCCCCCAGATACGCAGTATTTT. Translation gives CASSPDLPPDTQYF.

A remark on this clone: Relative to the germline gene, one junction end is altered; a read error may explain this. The CDR3 is CASSLSGWGSYEQYF. Written as DNA, the CDR3 is TGTGCCAGCAGTCTATCAGGGTGGGGTTCCTACGAGCAGTACTTC. V is TRBV27 and J is TRBJ2-7, with D perhaps TRBD1 (5 bases). CDR3 length equals 15 residues. The germline V gene has CDR1 MNHEY and CDR2 SMNVEV (reference sequence).

This chain joins TRBV28 and TRBJ2-7; no reliable D call. CDR1 MDHEN and CDR2 SYDVKM come from the germline V gene. V was shortened by 5 bases and J by 0 bases, with 8 bases between the two germline ends. This CDR3 is built from 13 residues. CDR3 amino acids: CASSKGPSYEQYF. The CDR3 bases are TGTGCCAGCAGTAAAGGGCCCTCCTACGAGCAGTACTTC.